This TCR beta chain was recorded in a study of blood T cell repertoires in COVID-19. Across the study: From T cells, B-cell-depleted T cells, or PBMCs came the material, which was cDNA or gDNA.

Using immunoSEQ multiplex PCR, the repertoire was profiled, and TCRdb retains in-frame clones only, with some absent. The sample yields hundreds of thousands of clones, more than 75% seen once. The CDR3 consists of 13 residues. CDR1 is LGHDT and CDR2 is YNNKEL in the germline V gene (reference sequence). V lost 2 bases and J 6 bases, leaving 10 bases between the germline ends. The sample taken for sequencing was PBMCs or T cells enriched from blood (not recorded which). The TCR comes from a man aged 35-49 years in a cohort exposed to, infected with or recovered from COVID-19 (not recorded which). This chain links TRBV3-1 (or the pseudogene TRBV3-2) with TRBJ1-1, with D possibly being TRBD1 (6 bases). The DNA for the CDR3 is TGTGCCAGCAGCCAATGGCAGGGGCCTGAAGCTTTCTTT. This gives the protein CASSQWQGPEAFF.